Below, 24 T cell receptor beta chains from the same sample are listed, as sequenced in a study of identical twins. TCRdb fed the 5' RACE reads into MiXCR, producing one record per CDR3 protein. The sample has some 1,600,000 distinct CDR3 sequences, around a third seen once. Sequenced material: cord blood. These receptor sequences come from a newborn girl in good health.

The CDR3, as DNA: TGTGCCAGCAGTTTGGAGGCGGGGCAGTTCTTC. Translation: CASSLEAGQFF. This chain links TRBV28 with TRBJ2-1, with D possibly TRBD2 on 5 matching bases. The V end lost 3 bases, the J end lost 12 bases, and 9 bases lay between the germline ends. The CDR3 length is 11 residues. The V gene's germline CDR1 is MDHEN and CDR2 SYDVKM.

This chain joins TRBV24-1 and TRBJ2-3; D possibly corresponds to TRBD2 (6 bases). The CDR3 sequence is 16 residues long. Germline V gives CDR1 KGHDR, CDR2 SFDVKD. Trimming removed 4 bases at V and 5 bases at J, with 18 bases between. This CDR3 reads CATSETGDSAGDTQYF. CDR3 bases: TGTGCCACCAGTGAAACCGGGGACTCTGCTGGAGATACGCAGTATTTT.

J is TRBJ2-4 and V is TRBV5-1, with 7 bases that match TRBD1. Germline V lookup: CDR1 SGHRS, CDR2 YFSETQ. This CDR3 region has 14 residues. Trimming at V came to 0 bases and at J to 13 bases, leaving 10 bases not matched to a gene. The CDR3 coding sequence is TGCGCCAGCAGCTTGGCCGACAGGGACAATGAGCAGTACTTC. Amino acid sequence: CASSLADRDNEQYF.

The DNA for the CDR3 is TGCAGTGGGGCAGGGTCCTCTTATCAGCCCCAGCATTTT. Translation: CSGAGSSYQPQHF. The V gene is TRBV20-1, the J gene TRBJ1-5; tentative D call: TRBD1 (5 bases). V gave up 7 bases and J gave up 5 bases, with 15 bases separating them. CDR1 DFQATT and CDR2 SNEGSKA come from the germline V gene (reference sequence). CDR3 length: 13 amino acids.

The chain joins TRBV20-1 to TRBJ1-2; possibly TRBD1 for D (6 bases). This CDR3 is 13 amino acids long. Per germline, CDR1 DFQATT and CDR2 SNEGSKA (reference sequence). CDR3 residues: CSPRTDSNYGYTF. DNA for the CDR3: TGCAGCCCAAGGACAGATTCTAACTATGGCTACACCTTC.

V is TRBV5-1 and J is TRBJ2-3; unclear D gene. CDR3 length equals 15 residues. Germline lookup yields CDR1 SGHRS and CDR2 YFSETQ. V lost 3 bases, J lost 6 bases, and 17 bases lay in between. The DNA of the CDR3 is TGCGCCAGCAGCTACACGACCACACCCGGGGATACGCAGTATTTT. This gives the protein CASSYTTTPGDTQYF.

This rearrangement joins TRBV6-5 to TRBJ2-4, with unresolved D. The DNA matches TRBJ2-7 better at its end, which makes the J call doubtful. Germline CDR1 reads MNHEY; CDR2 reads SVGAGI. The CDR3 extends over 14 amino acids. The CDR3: CASSYSAGFDEQYF. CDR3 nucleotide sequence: TGTGCCAGCAGTTACTCGGCCGGGTTCGACGAGCAGTACTTC.

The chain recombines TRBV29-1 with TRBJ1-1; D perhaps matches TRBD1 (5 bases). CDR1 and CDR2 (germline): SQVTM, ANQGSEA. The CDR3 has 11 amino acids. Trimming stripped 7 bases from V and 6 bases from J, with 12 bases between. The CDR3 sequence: CSARKGAEAFF. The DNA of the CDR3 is TGCAGCGCCCGAAAAGGGGCTGAAGCTTTCTTT.

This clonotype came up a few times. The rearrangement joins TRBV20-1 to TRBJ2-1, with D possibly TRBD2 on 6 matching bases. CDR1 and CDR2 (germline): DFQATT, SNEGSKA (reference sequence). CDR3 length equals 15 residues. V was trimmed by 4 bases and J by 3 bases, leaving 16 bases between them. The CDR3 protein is CSATLAEVGYNEQFF. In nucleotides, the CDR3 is TGCAGTGCTACCTTAGCGGAGGTGGGCTACAATGAGCAGTTCTTC.

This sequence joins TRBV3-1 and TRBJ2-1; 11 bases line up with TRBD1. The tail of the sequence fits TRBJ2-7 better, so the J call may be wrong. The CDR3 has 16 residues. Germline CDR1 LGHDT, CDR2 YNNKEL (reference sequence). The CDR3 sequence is CASSQDWDRGYNEQYF. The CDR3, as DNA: TGTGCCAGCAGCCAAGATTGGGACAGGGGGTACAATGAGCAGTACTTC.

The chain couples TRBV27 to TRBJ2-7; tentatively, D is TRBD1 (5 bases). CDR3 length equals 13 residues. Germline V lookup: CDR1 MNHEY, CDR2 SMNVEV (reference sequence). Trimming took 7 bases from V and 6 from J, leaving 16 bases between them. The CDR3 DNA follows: TGTGCCAGCAAAAAACCTCAGGGTGCCGAGCAGTACTTC. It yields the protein CASKKPQGAEQYF.

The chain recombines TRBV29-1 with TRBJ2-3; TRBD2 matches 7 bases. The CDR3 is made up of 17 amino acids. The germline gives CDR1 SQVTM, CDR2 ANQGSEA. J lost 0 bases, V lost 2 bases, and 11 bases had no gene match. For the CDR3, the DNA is TGCAGCGTTGAACCGACCCCTAGCGGACCGAGCACAGATACGCAGTATTTT. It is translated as CSVEPTPSGPSTDTQYF.

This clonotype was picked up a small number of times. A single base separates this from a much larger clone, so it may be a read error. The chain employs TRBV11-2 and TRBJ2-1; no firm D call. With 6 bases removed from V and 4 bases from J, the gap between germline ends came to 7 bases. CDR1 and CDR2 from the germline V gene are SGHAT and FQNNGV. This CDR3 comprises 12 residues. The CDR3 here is CASRDKYNEQFF. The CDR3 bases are TGTGCCAGCAGGGATAAATACAATGAGCAGTTCTTC. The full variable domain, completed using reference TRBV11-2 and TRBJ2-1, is EAGVAQSPRYKIIEKRQSVAFWCNPISGHATLYWYQQILGQGPKLLIQFQNNGVVDDSQLPKDRFSAERLKGVDSTLKIQPAKLEDSAVYLCASRDKYNEQFFGPGTRLTVL.

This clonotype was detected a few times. The CDR3 loop reads CASSSSEGVQETQYF. The DNA for the CDR3 is TGTGCCAGCAGTTCCTCTGAGGGAGTCCAAGAGACCCAGTACTTC. V usage is TRBV28 and J usage is TRBJ2-5, with a weak D call TRBD2 (5 bases). In germline, CDR1 is MDHEN, CDR2 SYDVKM. This CDR3 has 15 amino acids. V lost 4 bases, J lost 1 base, and 13 bases lay in between.

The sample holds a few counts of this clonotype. The CDR3 bases are TGTGCCAGCAGTTGGTACCGGGACATTATTAGCTCCTACAATGAGCAGTTCTTC. It translates to CASSWYRDIISSYNEQFF. V usage is TRBV12-3 or TRBV12-4 and J usage is TRBJ2-1, with a possible D match to TRBD1 (6 bases). This CDR3 is built from 18 residues. V was clipped by 4 bases and J by 0 bases, with 19 bases between them.

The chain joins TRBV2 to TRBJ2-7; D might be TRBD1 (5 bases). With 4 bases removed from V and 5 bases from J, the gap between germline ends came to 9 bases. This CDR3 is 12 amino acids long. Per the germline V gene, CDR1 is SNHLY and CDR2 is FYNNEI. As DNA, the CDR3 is TGTGCCAGCAGTGTATGGGGCCACGAGCAGTACTTC. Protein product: CASSVWGHEQYF.

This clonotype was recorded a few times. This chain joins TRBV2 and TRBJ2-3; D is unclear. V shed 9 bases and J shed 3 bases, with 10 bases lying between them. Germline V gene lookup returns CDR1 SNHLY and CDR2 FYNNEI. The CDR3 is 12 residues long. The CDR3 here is CARNRRTDTQYF. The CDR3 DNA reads TGTGCCAGAAACCGACGGACAGATACGCAGTATTTT.

CDR3 sequence: CASRPAMDRGRTFF. The CDR3 DNA reads as TGTGCCAGCAGGCCCGCGATGGACAGGGGGCGAACGTTCTTC. The chain recombines TRBV28 with TRBJ2-1; 11 bases fit TRBD1. The germline V gene has CDR1 MDHEN and CDR2 SYDVKM. V dropped 6 bases and J dropped 15; count of bases not matched to a gene: 13. The CDR3 runs 14 residues.

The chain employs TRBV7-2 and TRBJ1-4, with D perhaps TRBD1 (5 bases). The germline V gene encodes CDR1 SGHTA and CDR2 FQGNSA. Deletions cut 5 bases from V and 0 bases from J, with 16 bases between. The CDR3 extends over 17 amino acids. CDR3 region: CASSLRGIIATNEKLFF. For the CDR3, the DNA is TGTGCCAGCAGCCTGCGGGGCATCATTGCAACTAATGAAAAACTGTTTTTT.

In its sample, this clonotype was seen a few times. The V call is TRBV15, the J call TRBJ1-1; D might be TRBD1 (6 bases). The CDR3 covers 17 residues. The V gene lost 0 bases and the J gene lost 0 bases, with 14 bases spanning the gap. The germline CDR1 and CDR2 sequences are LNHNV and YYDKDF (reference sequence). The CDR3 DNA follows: TGTGCCACCAGCAGAGATGGGGGCTTCGGGGTGAACACTGAAGCTTTCTTT. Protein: CATSRDGGFGVNTEAFF.

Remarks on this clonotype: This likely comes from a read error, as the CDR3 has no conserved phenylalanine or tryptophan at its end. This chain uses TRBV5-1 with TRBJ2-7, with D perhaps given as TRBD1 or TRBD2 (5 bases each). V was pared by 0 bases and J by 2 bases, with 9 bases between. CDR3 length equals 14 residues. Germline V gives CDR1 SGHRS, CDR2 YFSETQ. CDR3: CASSLGDGPYEQYY. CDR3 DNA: TGCGCCAGCAGCTTGGGGGACGGTCCCTACGAGCAGTACTAC.

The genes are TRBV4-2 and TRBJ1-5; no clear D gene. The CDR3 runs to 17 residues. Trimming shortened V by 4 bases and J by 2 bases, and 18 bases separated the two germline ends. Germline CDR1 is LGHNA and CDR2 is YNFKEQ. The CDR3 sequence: CASSPNHGQEGNQPQHF. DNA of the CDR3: TGTGCCAGCAGCCCAAACCATGGGCAAGAGGGCAATCAGCCCCAGCATTTT.

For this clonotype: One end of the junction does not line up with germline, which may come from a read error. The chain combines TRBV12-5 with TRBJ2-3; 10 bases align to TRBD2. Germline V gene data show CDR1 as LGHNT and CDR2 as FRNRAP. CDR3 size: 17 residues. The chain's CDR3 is CASGLVLAGRGTDTRYF. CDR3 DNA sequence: TGTGCTAGTGGTTTGGTACTAGCGGGGAGGGGGACAGATACGCGGTATTTT.

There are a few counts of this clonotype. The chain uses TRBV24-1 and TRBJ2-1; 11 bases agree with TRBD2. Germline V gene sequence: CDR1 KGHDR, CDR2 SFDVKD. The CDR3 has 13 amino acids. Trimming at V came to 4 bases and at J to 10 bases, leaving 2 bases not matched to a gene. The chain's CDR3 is CATSDRLAGEQFF. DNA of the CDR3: TGTGCCACCAGTGACAGACTAGCGGGGGAGCAGTTCTTC.